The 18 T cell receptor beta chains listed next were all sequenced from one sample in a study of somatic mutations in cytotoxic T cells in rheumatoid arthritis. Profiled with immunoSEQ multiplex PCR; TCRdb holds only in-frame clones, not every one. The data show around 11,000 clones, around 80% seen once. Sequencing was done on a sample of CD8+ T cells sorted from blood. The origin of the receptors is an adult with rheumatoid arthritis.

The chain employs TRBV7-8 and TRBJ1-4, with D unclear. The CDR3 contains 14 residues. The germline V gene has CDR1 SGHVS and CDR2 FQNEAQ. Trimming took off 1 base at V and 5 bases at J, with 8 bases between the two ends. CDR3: CASSLGTLNEKLFF. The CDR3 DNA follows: TGTGCCAGCAGCTTAGGGACCCTAAATGAAAAACTGTTTTTT.

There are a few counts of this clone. CDR3 sequence reads: CASSPRAGGLYEQYF. CDR3 DNA sequence: TGTGCCAGCAGTCCACGAGCGGGAGGTTTATACGAGCAGTACTTC. The J gene is TRBJ2-7, the V gene TRBV6-5; 9 bases align to TRBD2. CDR3 length equals 15 residues. Looked up from germline, CDR1 is MNHEY and CDR2 is SVGAGI. The V gene end was trimmed by 5 bases and the J gene end by 4 bases; junction bases not matched to a gene: 9.

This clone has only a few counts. The DNA for the CDR3 is TGCGCCAGCAGCCAAGAAAACTTCCACTACGAGCAGTACTTC. Protein product: CASSQENFHYEQYF. The V call is TRBV4-1, the J call TRBJ2-7; D remains ambiguous. Per the germline V gene, CDR1 is MGHRA and CDR2 is YSYEKL. The CDR3 runs to 14 residues. Deletions cut 0 bases from V and 3 bases from J, with 9 bases between.

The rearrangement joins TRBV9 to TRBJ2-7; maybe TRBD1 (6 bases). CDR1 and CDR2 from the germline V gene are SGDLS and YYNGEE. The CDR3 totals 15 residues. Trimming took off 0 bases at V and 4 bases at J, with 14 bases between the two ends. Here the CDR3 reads CASSVVPGETYEQYF. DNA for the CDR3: TGTGCCAGCAGCGTAGTACCAGGGGAGACATACGAGCAGTACTTC. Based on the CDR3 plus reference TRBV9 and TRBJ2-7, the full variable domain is DSGVTQTPKHLITATGQRVTLRCSPRSGDLSVYWYQQSLDQGLQFLIQYYNGEERAKGNILERFSAQQFPDLHSELNLSSLELGDSALYFCASSVVPGETYEQYFGPGTRLTVT.

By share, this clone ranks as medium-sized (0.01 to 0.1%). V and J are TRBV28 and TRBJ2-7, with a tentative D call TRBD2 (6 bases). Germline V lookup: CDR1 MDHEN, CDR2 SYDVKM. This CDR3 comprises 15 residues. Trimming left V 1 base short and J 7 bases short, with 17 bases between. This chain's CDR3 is CASSLLAELVGEQYF. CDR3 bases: TGTGCCAGCAGTTTATTAGCGGAATTAGTGGGTGAGCAGTACTTC.

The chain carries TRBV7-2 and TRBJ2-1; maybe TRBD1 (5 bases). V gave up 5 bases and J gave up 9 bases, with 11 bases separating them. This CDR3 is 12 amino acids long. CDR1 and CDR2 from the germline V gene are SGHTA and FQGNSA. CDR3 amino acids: CASSPPDSEQFF. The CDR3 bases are TGTGCCAGCAGCCCCCCCGACAGTGAGCAGTTCTTC.

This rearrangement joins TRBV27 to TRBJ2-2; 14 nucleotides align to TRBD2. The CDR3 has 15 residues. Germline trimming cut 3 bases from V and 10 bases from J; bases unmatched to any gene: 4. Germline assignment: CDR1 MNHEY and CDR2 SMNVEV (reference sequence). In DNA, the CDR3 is TGTGCCAGCAGTTTGGGGACTAGCGGGAGAAAGGAGCTGTTTTTT. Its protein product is CASSLGTSGRKELFF.

The CDR3 DNA follows: TGTGCCTGGAGTGTCGACAATATCAATCAGCCCCAGCATTTT. Translating it yields CAWSVDNINQPQHF. This chain joins TRBV30 and TRBJ1-5; D gene unclear. CDR1 and CDR2 from the germline V gene are GTSNPN and SVGIG (reference sequence). This CDR3 has 14 residues. The V and J ends lost 0 bases and 3 bases respectively, with 9 bases between them.

The CDR3 region has the DNA TGCGCCAGCAGCCAATCCGGGACTAGCGGGGGAGAGACCCAGTACTTC. Translated, it gives CASSQSGTSGGETQYF. The chain is built from TRBV4-3 and TRBJ2-5; 14 bases agree with TRBD2. Germline CDR1 is LGHNA and CDR2 is YSLEER. The length of the CDR3 is 16 residues. V trimming: 2 bases; J trimming: 4 bases; junction bases outside the gene matches: 3.

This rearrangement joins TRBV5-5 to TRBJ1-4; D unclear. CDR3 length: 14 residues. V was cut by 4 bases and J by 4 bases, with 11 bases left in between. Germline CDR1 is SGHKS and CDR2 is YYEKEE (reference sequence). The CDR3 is CASSRERGNEKLFF. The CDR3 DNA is TGTGCCAGCAGCCGAGAGCGAGGTAATGAAAAACTGTTTTTT.

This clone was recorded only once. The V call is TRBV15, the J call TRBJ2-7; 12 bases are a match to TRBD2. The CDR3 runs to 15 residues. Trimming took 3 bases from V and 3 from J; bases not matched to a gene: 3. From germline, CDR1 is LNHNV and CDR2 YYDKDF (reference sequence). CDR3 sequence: CATSSPGLAGYEQYF. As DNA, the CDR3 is TGTGCCACCAGCAGCCCGGGACTAGCGGGCTACGAGCAGTACTTC.

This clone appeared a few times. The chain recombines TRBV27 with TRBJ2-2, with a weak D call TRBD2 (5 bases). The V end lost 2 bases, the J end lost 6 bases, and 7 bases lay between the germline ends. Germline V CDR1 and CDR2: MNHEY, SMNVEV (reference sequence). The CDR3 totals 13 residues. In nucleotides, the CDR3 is TGTGCCAGCAGTTTACTTAGCGCCGGGGAGCTGTTTTTT. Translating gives CASSLLSAGELFF.

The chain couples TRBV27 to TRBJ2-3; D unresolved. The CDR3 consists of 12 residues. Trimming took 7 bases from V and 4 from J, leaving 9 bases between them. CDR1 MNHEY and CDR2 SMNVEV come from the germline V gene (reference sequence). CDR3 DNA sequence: TGTGCCAGCACCAAGCCCCCAGATACGCAGTATTTT. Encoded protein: CASTKPPDTQYF.

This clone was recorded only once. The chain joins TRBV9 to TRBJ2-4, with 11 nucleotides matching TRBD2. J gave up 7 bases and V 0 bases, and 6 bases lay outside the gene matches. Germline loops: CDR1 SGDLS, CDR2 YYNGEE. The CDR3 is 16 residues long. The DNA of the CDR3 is TGTGCCAGCAGCGTAGGACTAGCGGGATCTGGGAACATTCAGTACTTC. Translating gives CASSVGLAGSGNIQYF.

The CDR3 bases are TGTGCCAGCAGCTTAGGTACCTCGGAGCCCGCGAACACCGGGGAGCTGTTTTTT. It encodes CASSLGTSEPANTGELFF. This rearrangement joins TRBV7-8 to TRBJ2-2; D is ambiguous. The CDR3 contains 18 residues. CDR1 SGHVS and CDR2 FQNEAQ come from the germline V gene. V dropped 1 base and J dropped 0 bases, with 15 bases sitting between them. Looking up the rest from reference TRBV7-8 and TRBJ2-2 gives the full variable domain: GAGVSQSPRYKVAKRGQDVALRCDPISGHVSLFWYQQALGQGPEFLTYFQNEAQLDKSGLPSDRFFAERPEGSVSTLKIQRTQQEDSAVYLCASSLGTSEPANTGELFFGEGSRLTVL.

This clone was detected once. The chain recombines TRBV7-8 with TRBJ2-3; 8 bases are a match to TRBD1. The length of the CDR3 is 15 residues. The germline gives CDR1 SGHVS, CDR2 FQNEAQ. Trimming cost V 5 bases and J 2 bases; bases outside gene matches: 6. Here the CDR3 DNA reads TGTGCCAGCAGCACTCGACAGGGGCCCACAGATACGCAGTATTTT. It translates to CASSTRQGPTDTQYF.

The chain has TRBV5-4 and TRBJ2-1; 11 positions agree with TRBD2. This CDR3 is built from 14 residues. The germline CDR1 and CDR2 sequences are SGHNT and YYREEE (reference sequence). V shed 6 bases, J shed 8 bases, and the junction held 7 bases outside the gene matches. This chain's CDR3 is CASTPLAGDDEQFF. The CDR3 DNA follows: TGTGCCAGCACCCCACTAGCGGGAGACGATGAGCAGTTCTTC.

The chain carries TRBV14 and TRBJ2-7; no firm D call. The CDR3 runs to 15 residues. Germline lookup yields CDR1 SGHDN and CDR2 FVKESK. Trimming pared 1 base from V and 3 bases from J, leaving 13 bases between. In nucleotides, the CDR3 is TGTGCCAGCAGCCAAGGATCAGGAGTTGGCTACGAGCAGTACTTC. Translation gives CASSQGSGVGYEQYF.